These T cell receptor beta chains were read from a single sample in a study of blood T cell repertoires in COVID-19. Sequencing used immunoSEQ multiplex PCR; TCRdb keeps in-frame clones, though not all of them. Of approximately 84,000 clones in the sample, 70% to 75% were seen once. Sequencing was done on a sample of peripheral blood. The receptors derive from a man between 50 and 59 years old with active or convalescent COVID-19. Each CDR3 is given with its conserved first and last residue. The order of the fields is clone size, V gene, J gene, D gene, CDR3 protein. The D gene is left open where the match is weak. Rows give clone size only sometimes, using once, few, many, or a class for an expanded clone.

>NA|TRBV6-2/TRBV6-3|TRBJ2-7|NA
CASSTQTGSYEQYF
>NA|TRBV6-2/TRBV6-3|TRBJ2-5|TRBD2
CASSYSTSGLQETQYF
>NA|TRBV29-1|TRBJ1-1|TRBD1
CSVAGQGRGEAFF
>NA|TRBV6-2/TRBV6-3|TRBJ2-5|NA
CASSPRGLETQYF
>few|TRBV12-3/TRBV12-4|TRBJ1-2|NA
CASSFWGREDYTF
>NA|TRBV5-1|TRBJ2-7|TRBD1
CASSSYSGTVRDEQYF
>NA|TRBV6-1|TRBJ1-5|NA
CASSEGRGVYGNQPQHF
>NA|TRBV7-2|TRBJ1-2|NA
CASSSGQNYGYTF
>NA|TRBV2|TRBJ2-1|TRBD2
CASRLSGASGNYNEQFF
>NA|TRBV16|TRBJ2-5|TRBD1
CASSQLTTGGGETQYF
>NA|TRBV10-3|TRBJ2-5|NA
CAISVRLQETQYF
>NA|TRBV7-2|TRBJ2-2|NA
CASSRAGNTGELFF
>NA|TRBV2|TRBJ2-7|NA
CASSGSSYEQYF
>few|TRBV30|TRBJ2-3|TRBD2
CAWRTSGTDTQYF
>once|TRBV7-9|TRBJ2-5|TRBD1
CASSRGQGVQETQYF
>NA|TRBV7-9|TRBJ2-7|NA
CASSLSGGWSYEQYF
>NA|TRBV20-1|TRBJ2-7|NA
CSASPEPYEQYF
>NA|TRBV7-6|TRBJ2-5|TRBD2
CASSLFPLAGGSQETQYF
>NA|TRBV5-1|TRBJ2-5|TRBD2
CASSLAGLAGQETQYF
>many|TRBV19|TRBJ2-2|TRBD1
CASSNRQGASTGELFF
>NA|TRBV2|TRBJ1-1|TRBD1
CASGGTGGAFF
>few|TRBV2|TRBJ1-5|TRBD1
CASSEDRGGGQPQHF
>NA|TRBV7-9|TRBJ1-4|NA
CASSSHLGRGHEKLFF
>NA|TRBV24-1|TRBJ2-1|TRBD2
CATSAGLAGTHNEQFF
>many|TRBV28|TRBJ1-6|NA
CASSLAGPSSYNSPLHF
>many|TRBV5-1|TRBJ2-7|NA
CASSPAGTSYEQYF
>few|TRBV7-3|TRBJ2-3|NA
CASSLIGGIQTDTQYF
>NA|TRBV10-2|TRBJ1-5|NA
CATREGNQPQHF
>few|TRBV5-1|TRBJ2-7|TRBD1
CASSSSTGLSSEQYF
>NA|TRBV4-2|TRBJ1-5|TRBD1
CASSQDHTAYGTGNQPQHF
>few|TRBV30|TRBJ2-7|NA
CAWRPRRSYTYEQYF
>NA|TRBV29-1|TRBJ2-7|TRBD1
CSVERGPNEQYF
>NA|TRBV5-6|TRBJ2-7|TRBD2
CASSLDPPSGGITYEQYF
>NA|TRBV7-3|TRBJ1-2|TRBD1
CASSQGQGRGYTF
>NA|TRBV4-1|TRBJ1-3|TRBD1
CASSQVSLAGTGGTGNTIYF
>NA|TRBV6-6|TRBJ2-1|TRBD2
CASSSLGGGAVEQFF
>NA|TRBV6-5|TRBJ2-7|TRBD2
CASSFSGNSYEQYF
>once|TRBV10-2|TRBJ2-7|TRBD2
CASRLAGAYEQYF
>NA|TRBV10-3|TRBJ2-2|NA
CAHSNTGELFF
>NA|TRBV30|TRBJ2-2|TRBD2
CAWGLEAGGRGTGELFF
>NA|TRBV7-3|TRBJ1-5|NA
CASSLSGGGNQPQHF
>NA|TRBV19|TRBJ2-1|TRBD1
CASSLWGTEYNEQFF
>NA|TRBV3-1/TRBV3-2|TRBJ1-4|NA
CASSQVRTRGEKLFF
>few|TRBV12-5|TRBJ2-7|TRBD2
CASGLALAGKYEQYF
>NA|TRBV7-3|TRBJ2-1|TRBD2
CASSLTSRLAGGGNEQFF
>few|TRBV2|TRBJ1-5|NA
CASIRREGEPQHF
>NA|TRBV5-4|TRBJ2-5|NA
CASSPRGGAEETQYF
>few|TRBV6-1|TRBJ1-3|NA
CASSEPLSRSGNTIYF
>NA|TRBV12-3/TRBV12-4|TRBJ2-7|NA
CASRRDSYEQYF
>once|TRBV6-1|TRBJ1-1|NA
CASSEGRAGRTEAFF
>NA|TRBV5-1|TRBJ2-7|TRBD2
CASRASGGIHEQYF
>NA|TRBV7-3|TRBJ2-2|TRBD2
CASSVLAGDTGELFF